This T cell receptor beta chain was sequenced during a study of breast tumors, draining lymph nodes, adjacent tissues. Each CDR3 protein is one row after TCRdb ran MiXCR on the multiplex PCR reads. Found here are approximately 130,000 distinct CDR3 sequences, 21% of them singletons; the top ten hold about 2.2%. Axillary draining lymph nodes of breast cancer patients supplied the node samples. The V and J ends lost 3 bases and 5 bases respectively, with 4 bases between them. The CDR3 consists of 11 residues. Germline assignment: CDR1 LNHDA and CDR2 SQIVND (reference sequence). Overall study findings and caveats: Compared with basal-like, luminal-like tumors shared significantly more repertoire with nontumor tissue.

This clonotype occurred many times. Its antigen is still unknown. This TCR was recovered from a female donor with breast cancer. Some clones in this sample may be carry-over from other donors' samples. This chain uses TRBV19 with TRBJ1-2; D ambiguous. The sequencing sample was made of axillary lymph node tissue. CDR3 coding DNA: TGTGCCAGTAGTATTTGGTATGGCTACACCTTC. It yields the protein CASSIWYGYTF.